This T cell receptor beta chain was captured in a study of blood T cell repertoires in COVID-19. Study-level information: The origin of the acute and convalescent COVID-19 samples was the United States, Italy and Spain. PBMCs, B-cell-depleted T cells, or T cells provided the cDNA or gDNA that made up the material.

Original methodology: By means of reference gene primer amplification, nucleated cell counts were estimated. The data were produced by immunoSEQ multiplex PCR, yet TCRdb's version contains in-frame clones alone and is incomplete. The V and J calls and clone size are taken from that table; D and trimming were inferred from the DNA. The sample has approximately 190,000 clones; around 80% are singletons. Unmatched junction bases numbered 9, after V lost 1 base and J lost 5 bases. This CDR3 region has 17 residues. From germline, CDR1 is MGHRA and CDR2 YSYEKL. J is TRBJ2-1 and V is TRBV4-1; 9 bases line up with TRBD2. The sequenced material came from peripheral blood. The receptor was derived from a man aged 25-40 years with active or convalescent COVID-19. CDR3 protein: CASSQAQLSGRNNEQFF. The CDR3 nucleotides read TGCGCCAGCAGCCAAGCCCAGCTTAGCGGGAGAAACAATGAGCAGTTCTTC.